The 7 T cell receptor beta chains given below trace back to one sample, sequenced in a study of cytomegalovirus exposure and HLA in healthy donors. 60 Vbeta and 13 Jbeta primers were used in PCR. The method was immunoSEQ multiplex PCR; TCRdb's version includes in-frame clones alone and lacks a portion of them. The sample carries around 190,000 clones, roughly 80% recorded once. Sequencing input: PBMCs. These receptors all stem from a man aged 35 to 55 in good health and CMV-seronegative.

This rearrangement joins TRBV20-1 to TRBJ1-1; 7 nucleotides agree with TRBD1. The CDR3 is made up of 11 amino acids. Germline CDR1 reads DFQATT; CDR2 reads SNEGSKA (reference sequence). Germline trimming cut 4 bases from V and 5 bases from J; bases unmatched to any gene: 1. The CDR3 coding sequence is TGCAGTGCTAAGGGGGCGACTGAAGCTTTCTTT. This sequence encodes CSAKGATEAFF.

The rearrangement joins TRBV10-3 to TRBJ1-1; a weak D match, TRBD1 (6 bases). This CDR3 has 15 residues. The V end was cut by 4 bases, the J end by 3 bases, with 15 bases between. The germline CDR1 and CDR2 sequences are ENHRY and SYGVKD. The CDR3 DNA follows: TGTGCCATCAGTGGAACGGGGGGCGCGGACACTGAAGCTTTCTTT. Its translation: CAISGTGGADTEAFF.

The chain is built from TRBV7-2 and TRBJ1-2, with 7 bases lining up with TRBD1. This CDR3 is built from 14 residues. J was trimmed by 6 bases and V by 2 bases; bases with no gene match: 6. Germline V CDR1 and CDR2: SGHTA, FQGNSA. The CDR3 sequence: CASSLLAGGNGYTF. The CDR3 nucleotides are TGTGCCAGCAGCTTATTAGCAGGGGGAAATGGCTACACCTTC.

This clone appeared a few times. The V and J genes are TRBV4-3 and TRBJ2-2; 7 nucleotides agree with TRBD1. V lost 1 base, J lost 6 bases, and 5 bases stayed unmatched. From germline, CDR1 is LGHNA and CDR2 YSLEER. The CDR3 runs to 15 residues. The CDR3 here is CASSQVQGESGELFF. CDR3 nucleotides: TGCGCCAGCAGCCAAGTGCAGGGGGAATCCGGGGAGCTGTTTTTT.

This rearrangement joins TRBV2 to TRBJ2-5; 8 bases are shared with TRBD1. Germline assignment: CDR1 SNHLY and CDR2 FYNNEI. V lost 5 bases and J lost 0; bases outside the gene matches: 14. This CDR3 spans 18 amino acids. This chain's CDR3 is CASSSPGLTGGYQETQYF. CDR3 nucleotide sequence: TGTGCCAGCAGTTCTCCCGGTTTAACAGGGGGGTACCAAGAGACCCAGTACTTC.

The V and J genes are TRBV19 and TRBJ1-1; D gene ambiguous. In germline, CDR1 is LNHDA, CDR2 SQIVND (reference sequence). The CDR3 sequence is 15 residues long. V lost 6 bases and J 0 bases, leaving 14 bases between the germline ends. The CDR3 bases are TGTGCCAGTAGCACCACAGAGATAATGAACACTGAAGCTTTCTTT. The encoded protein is CASSTTEIMNTEAFF.

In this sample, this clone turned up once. This CDR3 reads CASSPFQGDTIYF. CDR3 bases: TGTGCCAGCAGCCCATTCCAAGGGGACACCATATATTTT. The chain has TRBV5-6 and TRBJ1-3; tentatively, D is TRBD1 (5 bases). The CDR3 sequence is 13 residues long. Germline CDR1 SGHDT, CDR2 YYEEEE. Trimming shortened V by 4 bases and J by 8 bases, and 13 bases separated the two germline ends. The full variable domain, its missing parts supplied by reference TRBV5-6 and TRBJ1-3, is DAGVTQSPTHLIKTRGQQVTLRCSPKSGHDTVSWYQQALGQGPQFIFQYYEEEERQRGNFPDRFSGHQFPNYSSELNVNALLLGDSALYLCASSPFQGDTIYFGEGSWLTVV.